This TCR beta chain appears in the sequencing data of a study of T cell responses to AZD1222 COVID-19 vaccine. V was cut by 0 bases and J by 10 bases, with 10 bases left in between. Germline V gene sequence: CDR1 SGHDN, CDR2 FVKESK. This CDR3 has 13 residues. The table came from immunoSEQ multiplex PCR; TCRdb's copy has only in-frame clones and leaves some out. In the table there are 150,000 to 200,000 clones, 85% to 95% of which are singletons. V usage is TRBV14 and J usage is TRBJ1-3; D is unresolved. The receptor's source is an adult in good health. Material: peripheral blood, obtained on day 0 of AZD1222 vaccination. The CDR3 spells CASSQDEWSTIYF. CDR3 DNA sequence: TGTGCCAGCAGCCAAGATGAATGGTCTACCATATATTTT.